A selection of T cell receptor beta chains follows, all from one sample in a study of PD-1 blockade in mismatch repair-deficient tumors. Measured with immunoSEQ multiplex PCR; TCRdb has only the in-frame clones, and not every one. The data show some 97,000 clones, with 82% seen just once and roughly 6.2% held by the top ten. The sequenced sample was peripheral blood, obtained roughly eight months after starting pembrolizumab. The receptor source for this set is an adult with mismatch repair-deficient cancer. CDR3s include the opening cysteine and the closing phenylalanine or tryptophan. The D gene is left open where the match is weak. Clone size is shown for a subset of rows, as once, few, many or a class of expanded clone.

CASSQESAGYYEQYF TGTGCCAGCAGCCAAGAAAGCGCAGGGTATTACGAGCAGTACTTC TRBJ2-7 NA NA TRBV4-2
CARDRGRGSDTEAFF TGTGCCAGAGACAGGGGGCGCGGTTCGGACACTGAAGCTTTCTTT TRBJ1-1 NA TRBD1 TRBV2
CASRAGADSGNTIYF TGTGCCAGCAGGGCCGGGGCCGACTCTGGAAACACCATATATTTT TRBJ1-3 NA NA TRBV6-1
CASSSGTGTMNTEAFF TGTGCCAGCAGCTCCGGGACCGGGACTATGAACACTGAAGCTTTCTTT TRBJ1-1 NA NA TRBV7-6
CASSIGLAGWDEQFF TGTGCCAGTAGTATAGGACTAGCGGGATGGGATGAGCAGTTCTTC TRBJ2-1 NA TRBD2 TRBV19
CAWGGGFGSTDTQYF TGTGCCTGGGGTGGGGGGTTCGGGAGCACAGATACGCAGTATTTT TRBJ2-3 NA NA TRBV30
CASSLVGQGPDTQYF TGCGCCAGCAGCTTGGTGGGACAGGGTCCAGATACGCAGTATTTT TRBJ2-3 NA TRBD1 TRBV5-1
CASSPLAGGPHNEQFF TGTGCCAGCAGCCCTCTAGCGGGAGGGCCCCACAATGAGCAGTTCTTC TRBJ2-1 NA TRBD2 TRBV27
CASSLSSYSNQPQHF TGTGCCAGCAGTTTAAGCAGTTATAGCAATCAGCCCCAGCATTTT TRBJ1-5 NA NA TRBV27
CASSSSSYEQYF TGTGCCAGCAGCTCCAGCTCCTACGAGCAGTACTTC TRBJ2-7 NA NA TRBV9
CASGGRRDTSYNEQFF TGTGCCAGCGGGGGTCGGCGGGACACATCCTACAATGAGCAGTTCTTC TRBJ2-1 NA NA TRBV2
CASREDNLSNQPQHF TGTGCCAGCAGAGAAGATAACCTAAGCAATCAGCCCCAGCATTTT TRBJ1-5 NA NA TRBV7-8
CASSSAAGVPTEAFF TGTGCCAGCAGCTCCGCGGCGGGGGTCCCCACTGAAGCTTTCTTT TRBJ1-1 NA NA TRBV7-3
CASSQGWYGNYEQYF TGTGCCAGCAGCCAGGGGTGGTATGGAAACTACGAGCAGTACTTC TRBJ2-7 NA NA TRBV13
CASSLGRNTGELFF TGTGCCAGCAGCTTAGGCAGGAACACCGGGGAGCTGTTTTTT TRBJ2-2 NA NA TRBV7-9
CASSLVGVGGTQYF TGCGCCAGCAGCTTGGTGGGAGTTGGGGGGACCCAGTACTTC TRBJ2-5 NA NA TRBV5-1
CASSSDGTAQGGEQYF TGTGCCAGTAGTTCGGACGGGACAGCCCAAGGAGGCGAGCAGTACTTC TRBJ2-7 NA TRBD1 TRBV19
CASSDKNIQYF TGTGCCAGCAGCGACAAAAACATTCAGTACTTC TRBJ2-4 NA NA TRBV7-2
CASRDSAYGYTF TGTGCCAGCAGGGACAGCGCTTATGGCTACACCTTC TRBJ1-2 NA NA TRBV6-5
CASSLSLDVEAFF TGTGCCAGCAGCTTAAGTCTGGATGTGGAAGCTTTCTTT TRBJ1-1 NA NA TRBV7-3
CASSPTGLYEAFF TGCGCCAGCAGCCCCACGGGACTTTATGAAGCTTTCTTT TRBJ1-1 NA NA TRBV5-1
CASSILEAEYTF TGTGCCAGTAGTATCTTGGAGGCGGAGTACACCTTC TRBJ1-2 NA NA TRBV19
CASSPTTRQTSYEQYF TGTGCCAGCAGCCCCACCACGAGACAGACCTCCTACGAGCAGTACTTC TRBJ2-7 NA NA TRBV7-8
CASSLGQGAYTEAFF TGCGCCAGCAGCTTGGGACAGGGGGCGTACACTGAAGCTTTCTTT TRBJ1-1 NA TRBD1 TRBV5-1
CASSQVFVAGMLNTEAFF TGTGCCAGCAGCCAAGTTTTCGTGGCAGGGATGTTGAACACTGAAGCTTTCTTT TRBJ1-1 NA NA TRBV14
CASSIGFDSGANVLTF TGTGCCAGTAGTATCGGTTTCGACTCTGGGGCCAACGTCCTGACTTTC TRBJ2-6 NA NA TRBV19
CASSVTGGLSGNTIYF TGTGCCAGCAGCGTGACAGGAGGTCTCTCTGGAAACACCATATATTTT TRBJ1-3 NA NA TRBV5-4
CASSQVNLASIYNEQFF TGCGCCAGCAGCCAGGTGAATCTAGCGTCGATTTACAATGAGCAGTTCTTC TRBJ2-1 NA NA TRBV4-3
CASSLKGAGNQPQHF TGTGCCAGCAGCTTAAAGGGGGCTGGCAATCAGCCCCAGCATTTT TRBJ1-5 NA TRBD1 TRBV7-2
CASSYSLGTEAFF TGTGCCAGCAGTTACTCCCTGGGCACTGAAGCTTTCTTT TRBJ1-1 NA NA TRBV6-6
CASSYLRQGKTEAFF TGTGCCAGCAGTTACTTGCGACAGGGAAAGACTGAAGCTTTCTTT TRBJ1-1 NA TRBD1 TRBV6-5
CASSKDRGIPYEQYF TGTGCCAGCAGCAAAGATCGGGGAATTCCCTACGAGCAGTACTTC TRBJ2-7 many NA TRBV5-4
CASSVRGHEQYF TGTGCCAGTAGTGTCAGGGGTCACGAGCAGTACTTC TRBJ2-7 NA NA TRBV19
CASSVGTSGYNEQFF TGTGCCAGCAGCGTTGGGACTAGCGGATACAATGAGCAGTTCTTC TRBJ2-1 NA TRBD2 TRBV9
CASSEGRTVNTEAFF TGTGCCAGCAGTGAAGGTAGGACAGTGAACACTGAAGCTTTCTTT TRBJ1-1 NA NA TRBV25-1
CASSLVMGEQYF TGTGCCAGCAGCTTAGTGATGGGCGAGCAGTACTTC TRBJ2-7 NA NA TRBV7-2
CASSWSAGEGTDTQYF TGTGCCAGCAGCTGGTCAGCGGGGGAGGGCACAGATACGCAGTATTTT TRBJ2-3 NA TRBD2 TRBV11-3
CASSGWTSGRIYEQYF TGTGCCAGCAGCGGATGGACTAGCGGGAGGATCTACGAGCAGTACTTC TRBJ2-7 NA TRBD2 TRBV5-6
CAWSVPSSSYNEQFF TGTGCCTGGAGTGTACCCTCAAGCTCCTACAATGAGCAGTTCTTC TRBJ2-1 NA NA TRBV30
CASSSGTGVYEQYF TGTGCCAGCAGCTCCGGGACAGGAGTCTACGAGCAGTACTTC TRBJ2-7 NA TRBD1 TRBV7-9
CASSLASSYEQYF TGTGCCAGCAGCTTAGCTAGCTCCTACGAGCAGTACTTC TRBJ2-7 NA NA TRBV7-2
CASKRLAGGTGTQYF TGTGCCAGCAAGAGACTAGCGGGAGGCACAGGGACGCAGTATTTT TRBJ2-3 NA TRBD2 TRBV6-4
CASSLGSQSEAFF TGTGCCAGCAGCTTAGGAAGTCAGAGTGAAGCTTTCTTT TRBJ1-1 NA NA TRBV11-2
CASSPRTGVNTEAFF TGTGCCAGCTCACCTCGGACAGGGGTGAACACTGAAGCTTTCTTT TRBJ1-1 NA TRBD1 TRBV18
CASSLTQTSGYYEQYF TGTGCCAGCAGCTTAACCCAGACTAGCGGATACTACGAGCAGTACTTC TRBJ2-7 few TRBD2 TRBV7-3
CASSSLVSTGGNIQYF TGTGCCAGCAGCTCTCTGGTATCAACTGGGGGGAACATTCAGTACTTC TRBJ2-4 NA NA TRBV5-8